Presented here are 25 T cell receptor beta chains from one specimen sequenced in a study of cytotoxic CD8 clonotypes in ibrutinib-treated CLL. TCRdb's copy holds only in-frame clones and misses some; the assay was immunoSEQ multiplex PCR. This sample yields about 15,000 clones, of which approximately 52% are seen a single time; less than 40% belongs to the top ten. The sample was PBMCs, taken at an approximately 22-month disease-progression time point, from a patient treated with ibrutinib. The origin of the receptors is a human donor with chronic lymphocytic leukemia.

There are a few counts of this clone. The rearrangement joins TRBV6-5 to TRBJ1-4, with D perhaps matching TRBD1 (5 bases). CDR1 and CDR2 (germline): MNHEY, SVGAGI. Trimming shortened V by 6 bases and J by 4 bases, and 9 bases separated the two germline ends. The CDR3 has 13 amino acids. CDR3: CASRDTLNEKLFF. The DNA for the CDR3 is TGTGCCAGCAGGGACACTCTTAATGAAAAACTGTTTTTT.

This chain joins TRBV7-6 and TRBJ2-5, with D possibly matching TRBD2 (5 bases). CDR1 is SGHVS and CDR2 is FNYEAQ in the germline V gene. Trimming removed 1 base at V and 5 bases at J, with 5 bases between. This CDR3 has 12 amino acids. The CDR3 DNA sequence: TGTGCCAGCAGCTTAGGGAGGGAGACCCAGTACTTC. Protein: CASSLGRETQYF. The entire variable domain, with the rest obtained from reference TRBV7-6 and TRBJ2-5, is as follows: GAGVSQSPRYKVTKRGQDVALRCDPISGHVSLYWYRQALGQGPEFLTYFNYEAQQDKSGLPNDRFSAERPEGSISTLTIQRTEQRDSAMYRCASSLGRETQYFGPGTRLLVL.

This chain joins TRBV5-1 and TRBJ2-7, with 7 nucleotides matching TRBD1. Trimming cost V 3 bases and J 0 bases; bases outside gene matches: 12. CDR1 and CDR2 (germline): SGHRS, YFSETQ. The CDR3 has 17 residues. The CDR3 DNA reads as TGCGCCAGCAGCTCGACGACCCCGGGACAGAGCTCCTACGAGCAGTACTTC. Encoded protein: CASSSTTPGQSSYEQYF.

The J gene is TRBJ1-2, the V gene TRBV29-1; D is ambiguous. CDR1 and CDR2 (germline): SQVTM, ANQGSEA. Trimming stripped 1 base from V and 7 bases from J, with 1 base between. The CDR3 loop spans 9 amino acids. Here the CDR3 reads CSVEGGYTF. CDR3 nucleotide sequence: TGCAGCGTTGAAGGTGGCTACACCTTC.

This clone has a handful of counts. The CDR3 DNA follows: TGTGCCAGCAGTGAAGTCGGGCAGATTGGGGGCTACACCTTC. Its translation: CASSEVGQIGGYTF. J is TRBJ1-2 and V is TRBV2; D unresolved. This CDR3 is built from 14 residues. V was cut by 1 base and J by 8 bases, with 14 bases left in between. Germline CDR1 is SNHLY and CDR2 is FYNNEI.

The V and J genes are TRBV11-2 and TRBJ2-7, with 7 bases matching TRBD1. The CDR3 runs to 16 residues. V lost 1 base to trimming and J lost 3 bases; unmatched junction nucleotides: 9. Germline V gives CDR1 SGHAT, CDR2 FQNNGV. CDR3 protein: CASSLALLRDSYEQYF. Here the CDR3 DNA reads TGTGCCAGCAGCTTAGCATTACTTCGGGACAGCTACGAGCAGTACTTC.

The chain links TRBV5-1 to TRBJ1-1, with 8 bases lining up with TRBD1. Per the germline V gene, CDR1 is SGHRS and CDR2 is YFSETQ. V shed 4 bases, J shed 1 base, and the junction held 6 bases outside the gene matches. CDR3 size: 15 residues. CDR3 DNA sequence: TGCGCCAGCAGCAGTCCCGGGACAGGGAACACTGAAGCTTTCTTT. The encoded protein is CASSSPGTGNTEAFF.

This rearrangement joins TRBV19 to TRBJ1-2, with 7 bases identical to TRBD1. The length of the CDR3 is 13 residues. Germline V gene lookup returns CDR1 LNHDA and CDR2 SQIVND (reference sequence). V shed 7 bases and J 4 bases; nucleotides not matched to a gene: 6. The CDR3 DNA reads as TGTGCCAGTACCAGCCGGGACAGCTATGGCTACACCTTC. As protein: CASTSRDSYGYTF.

The chain is built from TRBV25-1 and TRBJ2-1; TRBD1 agrees at 8 bases. CDR3 length: 15 amino acids. Germline-derived CDR1 and CDR2 are MGHDK and SYGVNS. V dropped 7 bases and J dropped 3; count of bases not matched to a gene: 8. This CDR3 is CASTKAGTGYNEQFF. The CDR3 DNA sequence: TGTGCCAGCACCAAAGCAGGGACAGGCTACAATGAGCAGTTCTTC.

In this sample, this clone turned up a few times. The genes are TRBV7-8 and TRBJ2-1, with D unresolved. The CDR3 has 12 amino acids. Trimming stripped 0 bases from V and 9 bases from J, with 6 bases between. The germline V gene encodes CDR1 SGHVS and CDR2 FQNEAQ. This CDR3 reads CASSLAAVEQFF. CDR3 nucleotides: TGTGCCAGCAGCTTAGCGGCCGTTGAGCAGTTCTTC.

This clone has a count of ten or more. This chain connects TRBV29-1 to TRBJ1-4, with D possibly TRBD1 on 5 matching bases. This CDR3 spans 12 amino acids. Trimming stripped 3 bases from V and 3 bases from J, with 5 bases between. Germline CDR1 reads SQVTM; CDR2 reads ANQGSEA. CDR3 residues: CSVEGANEKLFF. The DNA for the CDR3 is TGCAGCGTTGAGGGGGCTAATGAAAAACTGTTTTTT.

The chain uses TRBV4-1 and TRBJ1-4; D is possibly TRBD1 (6 bases). From germline, CDR1 is MGHRA and CDR2 YSYEKL. This CDR3 region has 11 residues. Trimming left V 6 bases short and J 10 bases short, with 9 bases between. CDR3 in DNA: TGCGCCAGCAGTTGGGGGGCAAAACTGTTTTTT. Residues: CASSWGAKLFF.

The chain joins TRBV2 to TRBJ1-4, with 8 nucleotides matching TRBD1. The V gene end was trimmed by 4 bases and the J gene end by 5 bases; junction bases not matched to a gene: 6. The CDR3 is 15 residues long. Per the germline V gene, CDR1 is SNHLY and CDR2 is FYNNEI. The CDR3 protein is CASSGNRGVNEKLFF. Written as DNA, the CDR3 is TGTGCCAGCAGTGGTAACAGGGGGGTAAATGAAAAACTGTTTTTT.

This clone is a singleton in its sample. The rearrangement uses TRBV7-9 and TRBJ2-1; D call uncertain. CDR1 is SEHNR, CDR2 FQNEAQ, per germline (reference sequence). The V end was cut by 4 bases, the J end by 5 bases, with 3 bases between. The CDR3 loop spans 11 amino acids. CDR3 nucleotide sequence: TGTGCCAGCAGCTACAACAATGAGCAGTTCTTC. As protein: CASSYNNEQFF.

This clone was observed a handful of times. This chain joins TRBV10-3 and TRBJ2-5, with TRBD2 identical over 10 bases. Trimming at V came to 0 bases and at J to 3 bases, leaving 7 bases not matched to a gene. Germline CDR1 ENHRY, CDR2 SYGVKD. This CDR3 region has 17 residues. The CDR3 sequence is CAISESGELAGKETQYF. The CDR3, as DNA: TGTGCCATCAGTGAGTCAGGGGAACTAGCGGGGAAAGAGACCCAGTACTTC.

The chain has TRBV7-9 and TRBJ1-1, with D maybe TRBD1 (5 bases). This CDR3 has 16 residues. Looked up from germline, CDR1 is SEHNR and CDR2 is FQNEAQ (reference sequence). Trimming removed 1 base at V and 4 bases at J, with 16 bases between. The CDR3 is CASSLDGRASLTEAFF. The CDR3 nucleotides are TGTGCCAGCAGCTTAGATGGCAGGGCTTCGCTCACTGAAGCTTTCTTT. The whole variable domain, filled in from reference TRBV7-9 and TRBJ1-1, reads DTGVSQNPRHKITKRGQNVTFRCDPISEHNRLYWYRQTLGQGPEFLTYFQNEAQLEKSRLLSDRFSAERPKGSFSTLEIQRTEQGDSAMYLCASSLDGRASLTEAFFGQGTRLTVV.

V gene TRBV29-1 combines with J gene TRBJ2-7; D unclear. Trimming removed 2 bases from V and 2 bases from J, with 16 bases in between. CDR1 SQVTM and CDR2 ANQGSEA come from the germline V gene. There are 15 residues in the CDR3. Here the CDR3 reads CSVEFAGPLAYEQYF. The CDR3 nucleotides read TGCAGCGTTGAATTCGCCGGGCCTCTAGCCTACGAGCAGTACTTC.

There are a few counts of this clone. V gene TRBV5-6 combines with J gene TRBJ1-2, with a possible D match to TRBD1 (5 bases). Germline V gene sequence: CDR1 SGHDT, CDR2 YYEEEE. The V and J ends lost 4 bases and 11 bases respectively, with 30 bases between them. The CDR3 extends over 17 amino acids. This CDR3 reads CASSQLGFEAGYTVYTF. The CDR3 nucleotides are TGTGCCAGCAGCCAACTTGGTTTCGAGGCAGGGTATACCGTATACACCTTC.

The chain carries TRBV6-1 and TRBJ2-5; the D gene is possibly TRBD1 (6 bases). This CDR3 region has 17 residues. CDR1 and CDR2 (germline): MNHNS, SASEGT. V was cut by 2 bases and J by 2 bases, with 18 bases left in between. The CDR3 nucleotides are TGTGCCAGCAGTGAATATAGAAGGACAGTGTCGCAAGAGACCCAGTACTTC. It codes for CASSEYRRTVSQETQYF.

This clone was counted ten times or more. This chain uses TRBV29-1 with TRBJ1-4; no clear D gene. The germline CDR1 and CDR2 sequences are SQVTM and ANQGSEA. The CDR3 runs to 13 residues. Trimming took 7 bases from V and 0 from J, leaving 9 bases between them. This chain's CDR3 is CSAARATNEKLFF. DNA for the CDR3: TGCAGCGCCGCGCGGGCAACTAATGAAAAACTGTTTTTT.

The V gene is TRBV27, the J gene TRBJ1-2; no reliable D call. The CDR3 sequence is 11 residues long. Germline CDR1 MNHEY, CDR2 SMNVEV (reference sequence). V was trimmed by 2 bases and J by 7 bases, leaving 5 bases between them. CDR3 nucleotide sequence: TGTGCCAGCAGTTTACTGCTTGGCTACACCTTC. It encodes CASSLLLGYTF.

The V and J genes are TRBV7-9 and TRBJ2-7; 7 nucleotides match TRBD2. The CDR3 is 19 residues long. V dropped 0 bases and J dropped 5; count of bases not matched to a gene: 19. The germline gives CDR1 SEHNR, CDR2 FQNEAQ (reference sequence). CDR3: CASSLAEIRSGTPFHEQYF. CDR3 nucleotide sequence: TGTGCCAGCAGCTTAGCTGAAATTCGAAGCGGGACTCCGTTCCACGAGCAGTACTTC.

This clone was detected only a few times. The rearrangement joins TRBV5-5 to TRBJ2-1; TRBD1 matches 8 bases. V was clipped by 5 bases and J by 0 bases; unmatched bases: 4. Germline V gene sequence: CDR1 SGHKS, CDR2 YYEKEE (reference sequence). The CDR3 totals 15 residues. CDR3 region: CASRTGTGSYNEQFF. The CDR3 DNA follows: TGTGCCAGCAGAACCGGGACAGGCTCCTACAATGAGCAGTTCTTC.

The V gene is TRBV5-4, the J gene TRBJ1-1; D gene uncertain. Germline CDR1 SGHNT, CDR2 YYREEE (reference sequence). CDR3 length: 13 amino acids. Trimming removed 2 bases from V and 4 bases from J, with 9 bases in between. CDR3 nucleotides: TGTGCCAGCAGCTTACAAAGGGCCACTGAAGCTTTCTTT. It translates to CASSLQRATEAFF.

The genes are TRBV27 and TRBJ1-2; a weak D match, TRBD1 (6 bases). The CDR3 is 17 residues long. Trimming removed 2 bases at V and 4 bases at J, with 20 bases between. The germline gives CDR1 MNHEY, CDR2 SMNVEV (reference sequence). CDR3 DNA sequence: TGTGCCAGCAGTTTAGGGCCGGGCGGGGGCGGATCCTATGGCTACACCTTC. Translating gives CASSLGPGGGGSYGYTF.